This TCR beta chain was documented in a study of patients and donors after allogeneic stem cell transplantation (dated by TCRdb to 2018 to 2020). A word on this clonotype: Its antigen is not yet known. No much larger clone exists at a distance of one base, and base qualities are not known.

At the junction V is shortened by 0 bases and J by 11 bases, with 10 bases in between. Reading the germline V gene gives CDR1 SGHDN and CDR2 FVKESK. The CDR3 goes from the cysteine to the phenylalanine over 13 residues. Of all the DNA, just the CDR3 is kept, 39 bases in frame from base 1. To prepare the library, RT-PCR was applied. Data came from a NextSeq 550. In-frame beta chains were kept once TCRdb had trimmed the public reads at Q25 with fastp and called clones with MiXCR. Each CDR3 protein gets just one entry, which takes the most common genes and DNA from the rows behind it. The sample table records roughly 940,000 distinct CDR3 sequences; over 15% of these occur just once. Roughly 6% of the sample comes from the top ten.

This TCR was sampled from a human donor who was either an allogeneic HSCT recipient or a stem cell or donor lymphocyte infusion donor (not recorded which). It is not recorded whose cells these are; they may come from a transplant donor. The chain couples TRBV14 to TRBJ1-4, with the D segment identity uncertain. Sequenced input: blood, either unsorted or a sorted T cell fraction (not recorded which). The base sequence is TGTGCCAGCAGCCAAGACAAGAGTGCGAAACTGTTTTTT. Translation gives CASSQDKSAKLFF.